This T cell receptor beta chain was documented in a study of CD8+CD57+ T cells in acquired aplastic anemia. Genomic DNA constituted the template upon which TCR beta VDJ and CDR3 profiling was performed. TCRdb reprocessed the reads with MiXCR, giving one entry per CDR3 protein. The sample shows more than 250,000 distinct CDR3 sequences, approximately 80% of them seen only once. By flow cytometry, patients selected for sequencing had shown an expansion of CD8+CD57+ cells. The CDR3 has 14 amino acids. Losses at the gene ends were 6 bases for V and 4 bases for J; bases not matched to a gene: 6. The germline V gene has CDR1 LNHDA and CDR2 SQIVND (reference sequence).

Sequencing was performed on sorted CD4+, CD8+, or CD8+CD57+ T cells (not recorded which) from PBMCs. The chain uses TRBV19 and TRBJ2-7; 10 positions agree with TRBD1. The clonotype comes from a human donor with aplastic anemia. The DNA for the CDR3 is TGTGCCAGTAGACCGGGACAGGGGTCGTACGAGCAGTACTTC. This sequence encodes CASRPGQGSYEQYF.